What follows describes a single T cell receptor beta chain. Its antigen is currently unknown. Each subset's genomic DNA was split evenly across several immunoSEQ plates. Sequencing was performed with immunoSEQ multiplex PCR; in TCRdb, only in-frame clones are kept and a portion is missing. The table records under 2,500,000 clones, approximately 96% of them present only once. The source of the sample is a study of shared clonotypes between healthy human individuals. Study information: The study enrolled two women and a few men aged 18 to 49.

Study results and limitations: The rarefaction results pointed to incomplete sorted-subset sequencing despite large depth.

The CDR3 is 16 amino acids. Trimming took off 3 bases at V and 4 bases at J, with 16 bases between the two ends. Per the germline V gene, CDR1 is GTSNPN and CDR2 is SVGIG (reference sequence). The sequence came from a man between 18 and 29 years old in good health. Material: naive CD4+ T cells sorted from blood. Subset meaning: CD45RA+ positively selected. The chain combines TRBV30 with TRBJ1-6, with D hard to call. In nucleotides, the CDR3 is TGTGCCTGGAGAAGGCCCGAAGGTACTTATAATTCACCCCTCCACTTT. Encoded protein: CAWRRPEGTYNSPLHF.